This T cell receptor (beta chain) was captured in a study of glioma-infiltrating T cells after dendritic cell vaccination. As for the study in general: Dendritic cells derived from monocytes and pulsed with autologous tumor lysate formed the vaccine. Three intradermal dendritic cell vaccine injections were given every two weeks.

Primers: 60 V beta forward and 13 J beta reverse. Produced via immunoSEQ multiplex PCR; TCRdb's table is partial and in-frame only. The repertoire includes under 100,000 clones, 85% to 90% of them detected once, and around 2.9% sits in the top ten. General observations from the study: Higher pretreatment TIL content predicted longer progression-free time and survival.

The table lists this clone with a count of one. Its antigen is not identified. This CDR3 spans 16 amino acids. Germline V lookup: CDR1 SGHRS, CDR2 YFSETQ. V was pared by 4 bases and J by 0 bases, with 7 bases of the junction left unmatched. The sequenced sample was blood, obtained before dendritic cell vaccination. The receptor was isolated from a human donor with glioblastoma. The chain recombines TRBV5-1 with TRBJ1-2, with 9 positions matching TRBD1. The chain's CDR3 is CASSDDRGVSNYGYTF. The CDR3 bases are TGCGCCAGCAGCGACGACAGGGGGGTATCTAACTATGGCTACACCTTC. The full variable domain, completed using reference TRBV5-1 and TRBJ1-2, is KAGVTQTPRYLIKTRGQQVTLSCSPISGHRSVSWYQQTPGQGLQFLFEYFSETQRNKGNFPGRFSGRQFSNSRSEMNVSTLELGDSALYLCASSDDRGVSNYGYTFGSGTRLTVV.